The next 21 T cell receptor beta chains were all read from a single sample in a study of blood T cell repertoires in COVID-19 (dated by TCRdb to about 2020). The library was obtained by the immunoSEQ multiplex PCR assay. Entries here come from immuneACCESS through TCRdb and include only in-frame sequences with V and J called. Some clones fail to appear in such tables; in the studies checked, an unresolved V gene covers under half of the shortfall, and the cause of the remainder is unknown. Across this sample there are around 170,000 clones, with around 88% seen only once. About 4% of the sample goes to the ten largest clones. The sample comprised peripheral blood. The receptors were sampled from a woman under 40 with acute or convalescent COVID-19.

The chain recombines TRBV12-3 or TRBV12-4 with TRBJ1-2; 9 bases line up with TRBD1. Unmatched junction bases numbered 13, after V lost 6 bases and J lost 14 bases. The CDR3 spans 13 residues. In DNA, the CDR3 is TGTGCCAGCAGGGGGTTAGAACAGGGGGCGCAAACCTTC. Its protein product is CASRGLEQGAQTF.

This clone was counted between two and nine times. The chain couples TRBV11-2 to TRBJ2-1, with D maybe TRBD1 (6 bases). Germline V gene sequence: CDR1 SGHAT, CDR2 FQNNGV. Deletions cut 6 bases from V and 5 bases from J, with 11 bases between. The CDR3 spans 13 residues. CDR3 loop: CASSKTGNNEQFF. The CDR3 bases are TGTGCCAGCAGTAAAACAGGGAACAATGAGCAGTTCTTC.

This clone has just one count. This chain uses TRBV3-1 (or the pseudogene TRBV3-2) with TRBJ2-3; 8 nucleotides line up with TRBD2. Germline CDR1 reads LGHDT; CDR2 reads YNNKEL (reference sequence). The V segment lost 8 bases and the J segment 8 bases; nucleotides outside the gene matches: 3. This CDR3 has 11 residues. The CDR3 sequence is CASDAGGTQYF. The CDR3 DNA follows: TGTGCCAGCGATGCGGGGGGTACGCAGTATTTT.

This clone was observed a handful of times. The V and J genes are TRBV7-2 and TRBJ2-1; D may be TRBD2 (5 bases). From germline, CDR1 is SGHTA and CDR2 FQGNSA. This CDR3 contains 13 residues. The V end was cut by 5 bases, the J end by 6 bases, with 11 bases between. CDR3 loop: CASSHPAGNEQFF. The CDR3 nucleotides are TGTGCCAGCAGCCACCCTGCGGGCAATGAGCAGTTCTTC.

V gene TRBV28 combines with J gene TRBJ1-5; no firm D call. Germline lookup yields CDR1 MDHEN and CDR2 SYDVKM. CDR3 length: 12 amino acids. V shed 4 bases and J shed 7 bases, with 8 bases lying between them. CDR3 nucleotides: TGTGCCAGCAGTTACATACAACAGCCCCAGCATTTT. Amino acid sequence: CASSYIQQPQHF. The full variable domain, completed using reference TRBV28 and TRBJ1-5, is DVKVTQSSRYLVKRTGEKVFLECVQDMDHENMFWYRQDPGLGLRLIYFSYDVKMKEKGDIPEGYSVSREKKERFSLILESASTNQTSMYLCASSYIQQPQHFGDGTRLSIL.

Comments on this clone: The same CDR3 is also encoded by other DNA sequences in this sample. This sequence joins TRBV6-6 and TRBJ1-5; D is uncertain. The germline V gene has CDR1 MNHNY and CDR2 SVGAGI (reference sequence). The length of the CDR3 is 13 residues. With 0 bases removed from V and 5 bases from J, the gap between germline ends came to 5 bases. The CDR3 coding sequence is TGTGCCAGCAGTTACTCGAGAGATCAGCCCCAGCATTTT. This sequence encodes CASSYSRDQPQHF.

The genes are TRBV30 and TRBJ2-3; D ambiguous. V lost 3 bases, J lost 4 bases, and 17 bases lay in between. The CDR3 is 15 residues long. Germline CDR1 GTSNPN, CDR2 SVGIG (reference sequence). Written as DNA, the CDR3 is TGTGCCTGGAGGCCACTTGGATCAGGCCCAGATACGCAGTATTTT. It specifies CAWRPLGSGPDTQYF.

V is TRBV6-5 and J is TRBJ1-4; D gene unclear. Germline V gene data show CDR1 as MNHEY and CDR2 as SVGAGI. CDR3 length equals 14 residues. The V end lost 5 bases, the J end lost 4 bases, and 11 bases lay between the germline ends. The CDR3 protein is CASSNFHSNEKLFF. In DNA form, the CDR3 reads TGTGCCAGCAGTAATTTCCACAGTAATGAAAAACTGTTTTTT.

The chain combines TRBV11-2 with TRBJ1-4; 8 nucleotides line up with TRBD1. Unmatched junction bases numbered 4, after V lost 3 bases and J lost 7 bases. The CDR3 sequence is 14 residues long. Germline assignment: CDR1 SGHAT and CDR2 FQNNGV. The CDR3 is CASSFPGTGEKLFF. The CDR3 nucleotides read TGTGCCAGCAGCTTTCCCGGGACAGGTGAAAAACTGTTTTTT.

The chain joins TRBV5-1 to TRBJ2-5; D is perhaps TRBD1 (5 bases). Between the trimmed V and J ends, which lost 4 bases and 5 bases, there was a span of 12 bases. Germline-derived CDR1 and CDR2 are SGHRS and YFSETQ. The CDR3 covers 13 residues. This chain's CDR3 is CASSSQGSETQYF. CDR3 sequence (DNA): TGCGCCAGCAGCAGTCAGGGATCGGAGACCCAGTACTTC.

The table lists this clone with a few counts. This chain joins TRBV10-1 and TRBJ2-2, with D uncertain. V lost 4 bases and J 7 bases, leaving 10 bases between the germline ends. CDR3 size: 13 residues. Germline values: CDR1 WNHNN, CDR2 SYGVQD (reference sequence). CDR3 in amino acids: CASSGEPGGELFF. The CDR3 coding sequence is TGCGCCAGCAGTGGTGAGCCTGGCGGGGAGCTGTTTTTT.

The chain combines TRBV4-1 with TRBJ2-1; D not resolved. Between the trimmed V and J ends, which lost 3 bases and 2 bases, there was a span of 14 bases. Germline CDR1 and CDR2: MGHRA and YSYEKL. The CDR3 sequence is 16 residues long. The CDR3 nucleotides are TGCGCCAGCAGCCACGTAAGCCGAGCTGCCTACAATGAGCAGTTCTTC. It translates to CASSHVSRAAYNEQFF.

The rearrangement uses TRBV7-2 and TRBJ1-1; 8 nucleotides align to TRBD1. The junction had 7 bases not matched to a gene; V was cut back by 3 bases and J by 4 bases. Germline values: CDR1 SGHTA, CDR2 FQGNSA. CDR3 size: 15 residues. The CDR3 region has the DNA TGTGCCAGCAGCTTCGGACAGGGCGGGTCCACTGAAGCTTTCTTT. Protein: CASSFGQGGSTEAFF.

The rearrangement links TRBV6-5 to TRBJ2-7; perhaps TRBD2 as D (6 bases). Trimming shortened V by 10 bases and J by 2 bases, and 18 bases separated the two germline ends. CDR1 MNHEY and CDR2 SVGAGI come from the germline V gene. CDR3 length equals 14 residues. CDR3 sequence reads: CATEPGTLTYEQYF. Written as DNA, the CDR3 is TGTGCCACCGAGCCCGGGACTTTAACCTACGAGCAGTACTTC.

The chain combines TRBV2 with TRBJ2-3; D is ambiguous. The CDR3 extends over 15 amino acids. Germline V CDR1 and CDR2: SNHLY, FYNNEI. Trimming cost V 0 bases and J 5 bases, with 12 bases left between them. The DNA for the CDR3 is TGTGCCAGCAGTGAAGCGCTTCATGGCCTAGATACGCAGTATTTT. Protein sequence: CASSEALHGLDTQYF. The entire variable domain, with the rest obtained from reference TRBV2 and TRBJ2-3, is as follows: EPEVTQTPSHQVTQMGQEVILRCVPISNHLYFYWYRQILGQKVEFLVSFYNNEISEKSEIFDDQFSVERPDGSNFTLKIRSTKLEDSAMYFCASSEALHGLDTQYFGPGTRLTVL.

The chain employs TRBV5-4 and TRBJ2-7; 8 nucleotides align to TRBD2. Per the germline V gene, CDR1 is SGHNT and CDR2 is YYREEE (reference sequence). V lost 0 bases to trimming and J lost 6 bases; unmatched junction nucleotides: 2. The CDR3 is 13 residues long. The CDR3 nucleotides are TGTGCCAGCAGCTTGGCCGGGACTAGCGAGCAGTACTTC. Encoded protein: CASSLAGTSEQYF.

The CDR3, as DNA: TGCGCCAGCAGCCAAGTATATGAAAAACTGTTTTTT. It codes for CASSQVYEKLFF. This sequence joins TRBV4-1 and TRBJ1-4; D unclear. Trimming shortened V by 1 base and J by 6 bases, and 3 bases separated the two germline ends. CDR3 size: 12 residues. CDR1 and CDR2 (germline): MGHRA, YSYEKL.

The genes are TRBV19 and TRBJ1-2; D is undetermined. CDR1 LNHDA and CDR2 SQIVND come from the germline V gene (reference sequence). This CDR3 comprises 14 residues. Trimming shortened V by 5 bases and J by 4 bases, and 14 bases separated the two germline ends. CDR3 in amino acids: CASSSAAGTYGYTF. The DNA for the CDR3 is TGTGCCAGTAGTTCCGCGGCGGGAACCTATGGCTACACCTTC.

This clone appeared a few times. This chain connects TRBV2 to TRBJ1-3, with unresolved D. Germline V gives CDR1 SNHLY, CDR2 FYNNEI. This CDR3 has 15 residues. Trimming cost V 2 bases and J 0 bases, with 8 bases left between them. CDR3 sequence (DNA): TGTGCCAGCAGTGAACTAGTGGTCTCTGGAAACACCATATATTTT. It translates to CASSELVVSGNTIYF.

The rearrangement links TRBV5-4 to TRBJ2-1; TRBD2 agrees at 11 bases. This CDR3 comprises 16 residues. From germline, CDR1 is SGHNT and CDR2 YYREEE (reference sequence). V dropped 4 bases and J dropped 10; count of bases not matched to a gene: 13. In DNA form, the CDR3 reads TGTGCCAGCAGCCACCCGACTAGCGGGACCCTACGAGAGCAGTTCTTC. As protein: CASSHPTSGTLREQFF.

The chain carries TRBV12-3 or TRBV12-4 and TRBJ2-3; D unresolved. The CDR3 contains 13 residues. The V end was cut by 9 bases, the J end by 4 bases, with 14 bases between. The CDR3: CARVQSRSDTQYF. The DNA for the CDR3 is TGTGCCAGGGTCCAGTCCAGATCAGATACGCAGTATTTT.